The sequence of this T cell receptor (beta chain) was determined in a study of blood T cell repertoires in COVID-19. V dropped 1 base and J dropped 1 base, with 4 bases sitting between them. Germline V gene data show CDR1 as SGHNT and CDR2 as YENEEA. The CDR3 has 13 residues. Assay: immunoSEQ multiplex PCR; the TCRdb copy retains only in-frame clones and omits some. This sample has about 210,000 clones, with 88% found just once. Sequences were obtained from peripheral blood. This TCR derives from a man in his 70s with acute or convalescent COVID-19. The gene calls are TRBV11-3 and TRBJ1-1; D is unclear. The CDR3 region has the DNA TGTGCCAGCAGCTTAGCACAGAACACTGAAGCTTTCTTT. It specifies CASSLAQNTEAFF.